This T cell receptor beta chain derives from a study of T-cell memory formation after mild COVID-19 (dated by TCRdb to about 2021). Regarding the research as a whole: TCR sequence clusters from the two donors were found to be largely donor specific. T-cell clones expanding and contracting after mild COVID-19 in a couple of donors were tracked by longitudinal TCRalpha and TCRbeta repertoire sequencing. The cohort was made up of two young adult volunteers, one female and one male, who were previously healthy. Points the paper makes about the study in general: The second-wave clones that peaked on day 37 were not confirmed to be SARS-CoV-2 specific. Some responding clones were found in pre-infection memory, which suggests that pre-existing cross-reactive memory T cells took part in the SARS-CoV-2 response. Contracting CD4+ clones turned up mainly in the CM and EM memory subsets, whereas EMRA was where CD8+ clones were enriched. Only a couple of mild cases were covered in the study, and larger cohorts including severe cases with pre-infection samples were considered necessary. Balanced CD4/CD8 phenotypes were observed for clones contracting from day 15 to 85, whereas a bias towards CD4+ was observed for a second wave of clones expanding from day 15 to 37.

The data were produced on an Illumina NovaSeq 6000. cDNA libraries for TCRalpha and TCRbeta were prepared by 5'RACE using constant-segment primers, with sample barcodes and unique molecular identifiers added. Trizol reagent was used to extract RNA from every sample. Library amplification was performed in two PCR steps, and a second sample barcode and Illumina TruSeq adapters were introduced in the second step. Libraries were sequenced on an Illumina NovaSeq with 2 x 150 bp paired-end reads. Regarding the original processing steps: Reads were demultiplexed and collapsed into UMI-guided consensus sequences with migec v1.2.7. Using mixcr v2.1.11, UMI consensuses were aligned to TRA and TRB V and J templates and then assembled into clonotypes. Expanded or contracted clonotypes were those called significant by both edgeR and NoisET, with noise models trained on biological replicates. For edgeR calls, a false discovery rate-adjusted p below 0.01 and a log2 fold-change threshold of 1 were applied. As an exploratory analysis of dynamics, max-normalized trajectories of the 1000 most abundant clonotypes were examined by PCA with hierarchical clustering. Separately sequenced CD4+ and CD8+ repertoires were used to assign the CD4 or CD8 phenotype of responding clones. TCRdb trimmed the raw reads at Q25, called clones with MiXCR and kept productive beta chains. When rows share a CDR3 protein, they turn into one entry using the most common DNA and genes. TCRdb, not the original authors, processed these V and J calls. Present in this sample are a few hundred thousand distinct CDR3 sequences, roughly 25% of which were seen just once. Of the sample, about 12% is held by the ten largest clones.

The germline V gene sets CDR1 to SGHTA and CDR2 to FQGNSA. V drops 8 bases and J drops 3 bases, leaving 9 bases in between. CDR3 length: 12 amino acids, cysteine to phenylalanine. The entry retains the CDR3 DNA only, 36 bases that are in frame from base 1. Ficoll-Paque density gradient centrifugation was used to isolate PBMCs. This clonotype was detected a few times. Its antigen is not yet known. There are no base qualities to consult, and no much larger clone falls within one base. The rearrangement combines TRBV7-2 with TRBJ2-3; the D gene is perhaps TRBD1 or TRBD2, each of them matching over 5 bases. Sequencing was performed on PBMCs or a T cell subset sorted from them (not recorded which). The clonotype comes from an adult woman who had mild COVID-19 (a few samples of this study predate the infection). The sample titles of this study are shuffled in the database, so cell type and time point are left out; the donor was told from shared clones. The CDR3 region: CASGGDTDTQYF. The nucleotide sequence reads as follows: TGTGCCAGCGGGGGAGATACAGATACGCAGTATTTT.